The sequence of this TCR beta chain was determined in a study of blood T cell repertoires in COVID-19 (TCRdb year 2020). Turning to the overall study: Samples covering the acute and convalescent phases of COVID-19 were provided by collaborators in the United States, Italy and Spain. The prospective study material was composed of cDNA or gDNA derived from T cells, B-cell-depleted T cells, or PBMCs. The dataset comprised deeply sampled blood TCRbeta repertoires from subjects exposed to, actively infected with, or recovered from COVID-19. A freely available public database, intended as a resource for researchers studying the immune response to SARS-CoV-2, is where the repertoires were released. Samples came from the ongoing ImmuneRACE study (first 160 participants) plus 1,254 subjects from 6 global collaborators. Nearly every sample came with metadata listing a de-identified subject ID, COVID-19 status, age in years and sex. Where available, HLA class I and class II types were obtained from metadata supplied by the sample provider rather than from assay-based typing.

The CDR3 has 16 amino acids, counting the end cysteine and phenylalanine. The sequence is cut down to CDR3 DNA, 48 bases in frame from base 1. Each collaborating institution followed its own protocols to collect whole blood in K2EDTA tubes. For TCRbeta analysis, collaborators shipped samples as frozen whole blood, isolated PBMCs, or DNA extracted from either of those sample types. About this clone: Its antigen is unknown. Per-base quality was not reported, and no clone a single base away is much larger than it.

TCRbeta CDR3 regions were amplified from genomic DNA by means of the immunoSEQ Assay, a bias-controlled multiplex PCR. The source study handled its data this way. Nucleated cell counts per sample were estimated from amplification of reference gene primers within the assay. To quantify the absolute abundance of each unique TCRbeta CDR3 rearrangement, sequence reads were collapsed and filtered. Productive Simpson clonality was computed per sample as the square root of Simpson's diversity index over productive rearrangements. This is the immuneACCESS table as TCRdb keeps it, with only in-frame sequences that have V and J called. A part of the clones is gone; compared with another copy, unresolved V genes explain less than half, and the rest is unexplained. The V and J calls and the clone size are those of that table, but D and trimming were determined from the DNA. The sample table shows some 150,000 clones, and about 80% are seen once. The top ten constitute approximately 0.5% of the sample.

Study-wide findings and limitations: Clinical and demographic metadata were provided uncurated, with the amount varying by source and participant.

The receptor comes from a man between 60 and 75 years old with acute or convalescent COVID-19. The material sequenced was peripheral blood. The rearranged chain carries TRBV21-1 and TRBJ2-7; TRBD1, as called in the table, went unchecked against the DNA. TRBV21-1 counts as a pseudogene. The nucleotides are TGTGCCAGCAGCAAAGTGCAGGGCCGGCCGACCTACGAGCAGTACTTC. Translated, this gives CASSKVQGRPTYEQYF.